The T cell receptor (beta chain) described here comes from a study of Ad26.COV2.S vaccination and SARS-CoV-2 variants. About the research overall: Once or twice, 56 days apart, Ad26.COV2.S was delivered intramuscularly. Study-wide points: CD8+ and CD4+ T cells specific for spike reportedly responded with substantial breadth after vaccination.

The data were produced by immunoSEQ multiplex PCR, yet TCRdb's version contains in-frame clones alone and is incomplete. The table shows around 450,000 clones, with roughly 90% occurring only once. Turning to this clone: What it binds is unknown.

The treatment: around 19 received Ad26.COV2.S at low or high dose, single or two shots; about 5 received placebo; per-sample allocation not given. The samples date from day 63 after the first vaccine or placebo injection. Cohort 1b enrolled adults aged 18-55 years in Boston. Wuhan-strain spike was delivered by a replication-incompetent Ad26 vector. Germline V CDR1 and CDR2: LGHDT, YNNKEL (reference sequence). This CDR3 region has 14 residues. V dropped 0 bases and J dropped 5 bases, with 10 bases sitting between them. The sample was peripheral blood, taken in a trial of Ad26.COV2.S vaccine versus placebo. This TCR was sampled from a person between 18 and 60 years old who received the Ad26.COV2.S COVID-19 vaccine or a placebo. The V and J genes are TRBV3-1 (or the pseudogene TRBV3-2) and TRBJ2-5; D tentatively fits TRBD1 or TRBD2 (5 bases each). Here the CDR3 DNA reads TGTGCCAGCAGCCAAGAGGCCAGGGAGGAGACCCAGTACTTC. Encoded protein: CASSQEAREETQYF.